This TCR beta chain was captured in a study of beta chain features in type 1 diabetes listed by TCRdb under 2018. Context from the whole study: No differences in mean age, gender distribution, total cell number or subset yield were found between patients and healthy donors. A total of under 120,000,000 sorted cells were examined across all samples, and RNA yield correlated strongly with the number of cells per subset. The study compared TCRB repertoires of sorted circulating CD4+ T cell subsets between recently diagnosed type 1 diabetes patients and matched healthy donors. Whereas all 30 or so donors provided naive and central memory subsets, regulatory and stem cell-like memory subsets were isolated from just 8 patients and about eight healthy donors. The study at large found these results: PCR may preferentially amplify shorter templates, but because patient and control samples were amplified and corrected together, any resulting skew would affect both groups equally. Naive, central memory and regulatory TCRB repertoires appeared to be more similar among patients than among healthy donors. A moderate but significant shortening of TCRB CDR3 length was observed in type 1 diabetes patients in all four CD4+ subsets. Because cDNA was sequenced instead of genomic DNA, activated cells with high expression could be over-represented, although the groups did not differ in activation or CD3 levels. Because the HLA sub-analyses included only small numbers of individuals, any influence of HLA type on TCRB rearrangement was left unresolved. Fewer insertions and more nucleotide deletions at VDJ recombination sites were observed in patients with type 1 diabetes, implying thymic rearrangement abnormalities.

This clone has just a few counts. It lacks a known antigen. No much larger clone exists at a distance of one base, and base qualities are not known. Each donor gave one peripheral blood draw, about 100 mL on average, collected into heparinised tubes. Naive, central memory, regulatory and stem cell-like memory CD4+ T cells were sorted on a BD FACSAria II using a panel including CD45RO, CCR7, CD25, CD127, CD95 and CD27. Purity was above 95% for every sorted population. PBMCs were separated immediately by Lymphoprep density gradient centrifugation and were stained directly, without being cultured. So that batch effects would be minimized, each experiment stained and sorted samples in pairs, pairing one healthy donor with one patient. The entire amount of isolated RNA was reverse transcribed using the High Capacity cDNA Reverse Transcription Kit, so the sequenced TCRB transcripts were expressed ones. Deep immunoSEQ sequencing was performed on naive, central memory and regulatory T cell samples, with an average of roughly 3.5 million total reads per sample. Sorted cells were lysed in RLT buffer, and RNA was extracted using DNase-treated RNeasy Micro or Mini kits according to cell number. Each cell subset was processed on its own to prevent cross-contamination, while patient and healthy donor samples were processed together. The immunoSEQ multiplex PCR was used to amplify TCRB sequences from cDNA, yielding 87-bp fragments that span the CDR3 region. Sequencing of the amplicons was performed on the Illumina HiSeq platform. As for the original processing: PCR bias was computationally corrected using synthetic template baselines, reads within Hamming distance 2 were collapsed, and singletons that could not be merged were discarded. Reads were aligned against IMGT to assign V, D and J genes, CDR3 length and insertions or deletions at six rearrangement sites. Within each subset, clonotype counts were normalized to sorted cell number, and only after that were true diversity and Gini coefficients computed with the tcR R package. The overlap coefficient, calculated on TCRB nucleotide sequences, was used to measure repertoire sharing. TCRdb holds this immuneACCESS table with in-frame rearrangements only. Some clones are missing; in checked studies, unresolved V genes explain under half, and the rest has no known cause. That table furnishes V, J and clone size, whereas the DNA furnished D and trimming. For this sample the table gives more than 130,000 clones, of which around 7% were detected only once. 1.1% to 1.5% of the sample rests with the top ten.

The germline V gene (reference sequence) specifies LNHDA as CDR1 and SQIVND as CDR2. From the cysteine up to the phenylalanine, the CDR3 has a length of 16 residues. The entry retains the CDR3 DNA only, 48 bases that are in frame from base 1. Trimming leaves V shorter by 8 bases and J shorter by 0 bases, with the junction holding 11 bases beyond the gene matches. The sample consisted of central memory CD4+ T cells from blood. The chain employs TRBV19 and TRBJ1-1; TRBD1 agrees with 8 junctional bases. The TCR comes from a woman aged 30 to 39 in good health. The sequenced DNA: TGTGCCAGTCAGAAGACGACAGGGGACATGAACACTGAAGCTTTCTTT. This gives the protein CASQKTTGDMNTEAFF. The entire variable domain, with the stretches around the CDR3 drawn from the reference TRBV19 and TRBJ1-1 proteins, is DGGITQSPKYLFRKEGQNVTLSCEQNLNHDAMYWYRQDPGQGLRLIYYSQIVNDFQKGDIAEGYSVSREKKESFPLTVTSAQKNPTAFYLCASQKTTGDMNTEAFFGQGTRLTVV.